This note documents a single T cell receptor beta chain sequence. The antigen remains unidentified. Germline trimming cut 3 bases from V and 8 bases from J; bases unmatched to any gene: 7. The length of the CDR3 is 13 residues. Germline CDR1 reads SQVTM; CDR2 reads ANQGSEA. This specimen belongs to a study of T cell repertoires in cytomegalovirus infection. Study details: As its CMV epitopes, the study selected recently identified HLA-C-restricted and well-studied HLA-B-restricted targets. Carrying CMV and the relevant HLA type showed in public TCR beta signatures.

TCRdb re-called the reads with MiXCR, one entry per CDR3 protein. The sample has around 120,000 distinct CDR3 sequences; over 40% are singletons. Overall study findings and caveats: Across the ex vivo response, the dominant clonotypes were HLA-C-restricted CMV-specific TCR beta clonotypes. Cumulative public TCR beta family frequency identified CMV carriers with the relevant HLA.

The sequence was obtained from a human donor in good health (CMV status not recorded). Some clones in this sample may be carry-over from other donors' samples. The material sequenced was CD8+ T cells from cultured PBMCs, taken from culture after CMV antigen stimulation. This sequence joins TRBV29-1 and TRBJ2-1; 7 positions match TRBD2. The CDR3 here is CSVEVGGKYEQFF. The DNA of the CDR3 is TGCAGCGTTGAGGTGGGGGGGAAATATGAGCAGTTCTTC.